The clone carrying this TCR beta chain was seen more than once but under ten times. Antigen unknown. V was pared by 6 bases and J by 0 bases, with 9 bases of the junction left unmatched. CDR1 is SGHNT and CDR2 is YENEEA in the germline V gene. CDR3 size: 17 residues. Source study methods: Out-of-frame sequences were removed, leaving a few million distinct TCRbeta sequences. Clones were read by immunoSEQ multiplex PCR, and TCRdb kept only the in-frame ones, dropping some. From that table come the V and J calls and clone size; the DNA was used to work out D and trimming. The sample carries 58,000 or so clones, about 68% recorded once. Single viable CD3+CD4+CD8-CD45RO+ cells were sorted as the memory CD4+ T cells. These data are taken from a study of memory CD4+ T cells and cytomegalovirus serostatus. Study as a whole: Healthy Belgian adult donors included 9 or 10 CMV-positive and some 24 CMV-negative people.

Regarding the study as a whole: Each of 60 to 80 CMV-associated TCRbeta sequences occurred in one to five individuals.

Sequenced sample: memory CD4+ T cells from blood. The chain has TRBV11-3 and TRBJ2-2; 8 nucleotides agree with TRBD2. The origin of this receptor is an adult in good health and CMV-seropositive. This CDR3 reads CASRRISGTANTGELFF. The CDR3 DNA follows: TGTGCCAGCAGGAGGATTAGCGGGACTGCGAACACCGGGGAGCTGTTTTTT.